A selection of T cell receptor beta chains follows, all from one sample in a study of blood T cells in healthy people across ages. TCRdb reanalysed the 5' RACE reads using MiXCR and keeps one entry per CDR3 protein. Among more than 1.4 million distinct CDR3 sequences listed, approximately 42% were seen once. The sample was blood. These receptor sequences come from a woman aged 18-35 years in good health. Each CDR3 is given with its conserved first and last residue. The order of the fields is V gene, J gene, CDR3 length, D gene, CDR3 protein. The D gene is left open where the match is weak.

v_call: TRBV12-3/TRBV12-4
j_call: TRBJ1-2
cdr3_length: 15
d_call: .
cdr3_aa: CASSVGAGSNYGYTF

v_call: TRBV29-1
j_call: TRBJ2-7
cdr3_length: 16
d_call: .
cdr3_aa: CSVEGGRTTNLYEQYF

v_call: TRBV25-1
j_call: TRBJ2-1
cdr3_length: 12
d_call: .
cdr3_aa: CASSDPSREQFF

v_call: TRBV7-6
j_call: TRBJ2-1
cdr3_length: 16
d_call: TRBD2
cdr3_aa: CASSLETSGGYNEQFF

v_call: TRBV3-1
j_call: TRBJ2-5
cdr3_length: 16
d_call: TRBD2
cdr3_aa: CASVTSGGRDQETQYF

v_call: TRBV20-1
j_call: TRBJ1-5
cdr3_length: 12
d_call: TRBD1
cdr3_aa: CSGTGGDQPQHF

v_call: TRBV6-1
j_call: TRBJ1-5
cdr3_length: 14
d_call: .
cdr3_aa: CASMGGLSNQPQHF

v_call: TRBV12-3/TRBV12-4
j_call: .
cdr3_length: 15
d_call: .
cdr3_aa: CASSWTDGTQETQFF

v_call: TRBV29-1
j_call: TRBJ2-5
cdr3_length: 14
d_call: TRBD2
cdr3_aa: CSVELAGVEETQYF

v_call: TRBV6-6
j_call: TRBJ1-2
cdr3_length: 15
d_call: .
cdr3_aa: CASSYWQGEAEGYTF

v_call: TRBV10-3
j_call: TRBJ1-3
cdr3_length: 15
d_call: TRBD1
cdr3_aa: CAIAQDRAGGNTIYF

v_call: TRBV5-1
j_call: TRBJ2-5
cdr3_length: 12
d_call: .
cdr3_aa: CASSFDQETQYF

v_call: TRBV27
j_call: TRBJ1-4
cdr3_length: 15
d_call: TRBD1
cdr3_aa: CASSLAGGQYEKLFF

v_call: TRBV12-3/TRBV12-4
j_call: TRBJ1-6
cdr3_length: 14
d_call: .
cdr3_aa: CASKRSSNNSPLHF

v_call: TRBV27
j_call: TRBJ2-1
cdr3_length: 15
d_call: .
cdr3_aa: CASSHRLGSDDEQFF

v_call: TRBV6-2/TRBV6-3
j_call: TRBJ2-7
cdr3_length: 15
d_call: .
cdr3_aa: CASSYVGGSSYEQYF

v_call: TRBV28
j_call: TRBJ2-5
cdr3_length: 17
d_call: TRBD2
cdr3_aa: CASSLETSGRAEGEQYF

v_call: TRBV10-3
j_call: TRBJ1-6
cdr3_length: 13
d_call: .
cdr3_aa: CAISGQQNSPLHF

v_call: TRBV11-1
j_call: TRBJ2-3
cdr3_length: 22
d_call: TRBD2
cdr3_aa: CASSLAVVVLGSGLTSTDTQYF

v_call: TRBV20-1
j_call: TRBJ1-2
cdr3_length: 16
d_call: .
cdr3_aa: CSAPRRAGATRGGYTF

v_call: TRBV6-1
j_call: TRBJ1-5
cdr3_length: 19
d_call: TRBD1
cdr3_aa: CASSKGGQVSRGSNRPQHF

v_call: TRBV18
j_call: TRBJ2-3
cdr3_length: 18
d_call: TRBD2
cdr3_aa: CASSPLPRASGSTDTQYF

v_call: TRBV20-1
j_call: TRBJ2-1
cdr3_length: 15
d_call: .
cdr3_aa: CSARDSQRAYNEQFF

v_call: TRBV9
j_call: TRBJ2-7
cdr3_length: 18
d_call: .
cdr3_aa: CASSVGGALSNGIYEQYF

v_call: TRBV29-1
j_call: TRBJ2-6
cdr3_length: 13
d_call: .
cdr3_aa: CSVVVAGANVLTF

v_call: TRBV2
j_call: TRBJ2-1
cdr3_length: 13
d_call: .
cdr3_aa: CASSEAQEDEQFF

v_call: TRBV6-7
j_call: TRBJ2-3
cdr3_length: 15
d_call: .
cdr3_aa: CASSPAKGSTDTQYF

v_call: TRBV6-6
j_call: TRBJ1-2
cdr3_length: 15
d_call: .
cdr3_aa: CASLDQGPALYGYTF

v_call: TRBV20-1
j_call: TRBJ2-3
cdr3_length: 14
d_call: .
cdr3_aa: CSARDGVATDTQYF

v_call: TRBV2
j_call: TRBJ1-4
cdr3_length: 14
d_call: TRBD1
cdr3_aa: CASSEGDRDEKLFF

v_call: TRBV7-8
j_call: TRBJ2-5
cdr3_length: 12
d_call: TRBD1
cdr3_aa: CASSKGDREKYF

v_call: TRBV6-6
j_call: TRBJ2-7
cdr3_length: 15
d_call: .
cdr3_aa: CASSYLGGRGYEQYF

v_call: TRBV29-1
j_call: TRBJ1-1
cdr3_length: 14
d_call: TRBD1
cdr3_aa: CSVEGGRGVDEAFF

v_call: TRBV6-2/TRBV6-3
j_call: TRBJ1-2
cdr3_length: 14
d_call: .
cdr3_aa: CASRTTVPNYGYTF

v_call: TRBV4-1
j_call: TRBJ2-5
cdr3_length: 17
d_call: .
cdr3_aa: CASSQDDSDLPGETQYF

v_call: TRBV5-1
j_call: TRBJ1-5
cdr3_length: 17
d_call: .
cdr3_aa: CASSLEFVSFPPFPQHF

v_call: TRBV6-5
j_call: .
cdr3_length: 15
d_call: TRBD1
cdr3_aa: CASSYNGDSSYEQYF

v_call: TRBV20-1
j_call: TRBJ2-1
cdr3_length: 16
d_call: .
cdr3_aa: CSARDTSLQTYNEQFF

v_call: TRBV21-1
j_call: TRBJ2-3
cdr3_length: 20
d_call: .
cdr3_aa: CASSSKSPGLAGDPTDTQYF

v_call: TRBV3-1
j_call: TRBJ2-6
cdr3_length: 15
d_call: TRBD2
cdr3_aa: CDPSAGVTGANVLTF

v_call: TRBV4-3
j_call: TRBJ1-5
cdr3_length: 15
d_call: .
cdr3_aa: CASSQEEGGTQPQHF

v_call: TRBV25-1
j_call: TRBJ2-2
cdr3_length: 15
d_call: .
cdr3_aa: CASSEAVRGNGELFF

v_call: TRBV29-1
j_call: TRBJ2-1
cdr3_length: 16
d_call: TRBD2
cdr3_aa: CSGIPPTSGGASEQFF

v_call: TRBV20-1
j_call: TRBJ2-3
cdr3_length: 14
d_call: .
cdr3_aa: CSARHPAGEDTQYF

v_call: TRBV7-2
j_call: TRBJ2-5
cdr3_length: 15
d_call: TRBD1
cdr3_aa: CASTLLRTGAETQYF

v_call: TRBV30
j_call: TRBJ2-7
cdr3_length: 15
d_call: TRBD1
cdr3_aa: CACSGWQGALDEQYF

v_call: TRBV20-1
j_call: TRBJ1-2
cdr3_length: 12
d_call: .
cdr3_aa: CSARGGHGGYTF

v_call: TRBV7-9
j_call: TRBJ1-6
cdr3_length: 13
d_call: TRBD1
cdr3_aa: CASRNRGNSPLHF

v_call: TRBV28
j_call: TRBJ1-6
cdr3_length: 14
d_call: .
cdr3_aa: CASSLLRLNSPLHF

v_call: TRBV9
j_call: TRBJ1-1
cdr3_length: 14
d_call: .
cdr3_aa: CASSVAGGWGEAFF

v_call: TRBV29-1
j_call: TRBJ1-2
cdr3_length: 12
d_call: .
cdr3_aa: CSVDTVGYGYTF

v_call: TRBV28
j_call: TRBJ2-7
cdr3_length: 14
d_call: TRBD1
cdr3_aa: CASNTGTGSYEQYF